This TCR beta chain is from a study of identical twins. CDR3 length equals 14 residues. The germline gives CDR1 SGHAT, CDR2 FQNNGV. Trimming pared 4 bases from V and 6 bases from J, leaving 14 bases between. One entry per CDR3 protein, called by TCRdb with MiXCR from the 5' RACE reads. The sample lists a few hundred thousand distinct CDR3 sequences; 13% to 15% were seen once. The sample was also linked to a second study, of yellow fever vaccine responses in identical twins. From that study: Reportedly, the T cell response mounted by twins to vaccine seemed partly convergent, partly personalized.

Sequences were obtained from CD4+ T cells sorted from blood. This chain joins TRBV11-2 and TRBJ2-3; D gene uncertain. This sequence originates from a woman aged 18-29 years in good health. CDR3 coding DNA: TGTGCCAGCAGCTCCCTCGCCGGAGCCGATACGCAGTATTTT. Its protein product is CASSSLAGADTQYF.